This T cell receptor beta chain was documented in a study of T-cell memory formation after mild COVID-19. Study details: Most TCR clusters belonged to a single donor.

Trimming removed 4 bases from V and 6 bases from J, with 9 bases in between. Germline V lookup: CDR1 LGHDT, CDR2 YNNKEL (reference sequence). The CDR3 spans 12 residues. Researchers used 5'RACE with constant-segment primers to make TCR alpha and TCR beta cDNA libraries that carry sample barcodes and UMIs. TCRdb used MiXCR to reprocess the 5' RACE reads, holding one entry per CDR3 protein. In the table there are approximately 240,000 distinct CDR3 sequences, less than 20% of which are singletons. This chain uses TRBV3-1 with TRBJ1-2, with D hard to call. This clonotype was sampled from a man between 18 and 35 years old who had mild COVID-19 (a few samples of this study predate the infection). Cell type and time point are not known. Material for sequencing was PBMCs or a T cell subset sorted from them (not recorded which). This CDR3 reads CASSRQEDGYTF. In DNA form, the CDR3 reads TGTGCCAGCAGCCGTCAAGAGGATGGCTACACCTTC.